The 8 T cell receptor beta chains below were found in one sample sequenced in a study of blood T cell repertoires in COVID-19. Sequenced by immunoSEQ multiplex PCR; TCRdb stores in-frame clones only, minus some. The sample lists just under 90,000 clones, about nine tenths occurring once. Source material: peripheral blood. The receptor set was obtained from a man aged 55 to 70 with acute or convalescent COVID-19.

The V and J genes are TRBV29-1 and TRBJ2-3, with 8 bases identical to TRBD1. Germline assignment: CDR1 SQVTM and CDR2 ANQGSEA. The CDR3 covers 13 residues. Trimming took 8 bases from V and 5 from J; bases not matched to a gene: 9. As DNA, the CDR3 is TGCAGCTCGAGCAGGGGGCGCGGAGATACGCAGTATTTT. The encoded protein is CSSSRGRGDTQYF.

V gene TRBV12-3 or TRBV12-4 combines with J gene TRBJ1-2; D gene ambiguous. This CDR3 contains 13 residues. The V and J ends lost 5 bases and 8 bases respectively, with 15 bases between them. The DNA of the CDR3 is TGTGCCAGCAGTATTGACCCCAGCGGCGGCTACACCTTC. Amino acids: CASSIDPSGGYTF.

This chain links TRBV24-1 with TRBJ2-1; no clear D gene. The CDR3 extends over 15 amino acids. CDR1 is KGHDR, CDR2 SFDVKD, per germline. V was clipped by 5 bases and J by 6 bases, with 16 bases between them. The CDR3 sequence: CATSVTSTVSNEQFF. The DNA for the CDR3 is TGTGCCACCAGTGTCACCTCGACTGTTTCCAATGAGCAGTTCTTC.

The rearrangement joins TRBV3-1 (or the pseudogene TRBV3-2) to TRBJ2-1; TRBD2 aligns across 9 bases. Germline loops: CDR1 LGHDT, CDR2 YNNKEL (reference sequence). This CDR3 has 18 amino acids. V gave up 4 bases and J gave up 4 bases; unmatched junction bases: 14. CDR3 region: CASSPRAGGTERYNEQFF. The CDR3 bases are TGTGCCAGCAGCCCCCGGGCGGGGGGGACCGAACGGTACAATGAGCAGTTCTTC.

The V and J genes are TRBV5-4 and TRBJ1-2; 8 positions match TRBD1. This CDR3 has 14 amino acids. The V gene's germline CDR1 is SGHNT and CDR2 YYREEE (reference sequence). After removal of 1 base from V and 4 bases from J, the junction contained 3 bases not matched to a gene. The CDR3 region has the DNA TGTGCCAGCAGCTTGCCAGGGGGCGCCTATGGCTACACCTTC. It encodes CASSLPGGAYGYTF.

The J gene is TRBJ2-3, the V gene TRBV5-1; D is unresolved. The germline V gene has CDR1 SGHRS and CDR2 YFSETQ. The germline V and J ends were trimmed by 0 bases and 3 bases, with 5 bases remaining between them. The CDR3 spans 13 residues. CDR3 DNA: TGCGCCAGCAGCTTGGTACTGACAGATACGCAGTATTTT. This translates into CASSLVLTDTQYF.

As concerns this clone: Other DNA sequences in the sample encode the same CDR3. The rearrangement joins TRBV5-1 to TRBJ1-2, with 7 bases that match TRBD1. The CDR3 is 13 residues long. With V trimmed by 0 bases and J by 7 bases, 3 bases remained unmatched. The germline V gene has CDR1 SGHRS and CDR2 YFSETQ. The CDR3 sequence: CASSLGQGGGYTF. In nucleotides, the CDR3 is TGCGCCAGCAGCTTGGGACAGGGAGGTGGCTACACCTTC.

V usage is TRBV15 and J usage is TRBJ1-3; D is uncertain. CDR1 LNHNV and CDR2 YYDKDF come from the germline V gene (reference sequence). Trimming removed 1 base at V and 3 bases at J, with 7 bases between. The CDR3 covers 14 residues. CDR3 region: CATSRAGFGNTIYF. DNA for the CDR3: TGTGCCACCAGCAGAGCCGGGTTTGGAAACACCATATATTTT.